The source of this T cell receptor beta chain is a study of cytomegalovirus exposure and HLA in healthy donors. In regard to this clone: The antigen remains undetermined.

Findings of the study overall: A link between a missense DCLRE1C variant and TCR beta V- and J-gene trimming emerged from a later analysis.

Amplification used 60 Vbeta primers and 13 Jbeta primers. Assay: immunoSEQ multiplex PCR; the TCRdb copy retains only in-frame clones and omits some. The table has roughly 110,000 clones, about 68% seen once. This CDR3 is 15 amino acids long. Looked up from germline, CDR1 is MDHEN and CDR2 is SYDVKM. Source material: PBMCs. The TCR was taken from a woman aged 40 to 50 in good health and CMV-seropositive. V usage is TRBV28 and J usage is TRBJ2-5, with TRBD2 as a possible D gene (5 bases). TRBJ2-7 explains the end of the DNA better; the J call may be wrong. The CDR3 reads CASSPGSQRDYEQYF. The CDR3 DNA reads TGTGCCAGCAGTCCAGGTTCACAGAGGGACTACGAGCAGTACTTC.